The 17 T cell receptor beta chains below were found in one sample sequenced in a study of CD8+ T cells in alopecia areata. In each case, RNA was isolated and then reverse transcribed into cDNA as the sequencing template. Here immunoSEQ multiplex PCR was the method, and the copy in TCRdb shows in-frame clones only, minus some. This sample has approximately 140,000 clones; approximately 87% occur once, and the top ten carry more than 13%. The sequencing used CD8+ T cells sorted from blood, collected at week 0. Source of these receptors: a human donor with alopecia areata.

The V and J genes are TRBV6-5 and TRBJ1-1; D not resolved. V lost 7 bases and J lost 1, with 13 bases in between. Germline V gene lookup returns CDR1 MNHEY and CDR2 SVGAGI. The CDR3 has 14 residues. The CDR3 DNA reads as TGTGCCAGCACTCCATCCCGGGGGAACACTGAAGCTTTCTTT. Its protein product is CASTPSRGNTEAFF.

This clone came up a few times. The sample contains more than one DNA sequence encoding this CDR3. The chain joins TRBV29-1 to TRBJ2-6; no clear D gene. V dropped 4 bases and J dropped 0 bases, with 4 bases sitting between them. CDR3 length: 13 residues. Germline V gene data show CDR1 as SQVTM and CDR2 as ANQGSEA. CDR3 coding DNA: TGCAGCGTTGCATTCTCTGGGGCCAACGTCCTGACTTTC. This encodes CSVAFSGANVLTF.

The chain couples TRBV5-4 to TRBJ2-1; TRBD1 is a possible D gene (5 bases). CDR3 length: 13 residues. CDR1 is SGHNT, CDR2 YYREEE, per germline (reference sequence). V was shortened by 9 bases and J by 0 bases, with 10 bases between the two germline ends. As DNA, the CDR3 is TGTGCCACCCGACAGAGCTCCTACAATGAGCAGTTCTTC. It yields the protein CATRQSSYNEQFF.

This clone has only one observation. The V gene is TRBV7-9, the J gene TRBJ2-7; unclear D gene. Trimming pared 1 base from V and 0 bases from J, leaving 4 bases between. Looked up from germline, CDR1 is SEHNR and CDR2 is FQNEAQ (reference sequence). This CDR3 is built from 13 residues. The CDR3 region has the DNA TGTGCCAGCAGCTTAGAGGACTCCTACGAGCAGTACTTC. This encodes CASSLEDSYEQYF. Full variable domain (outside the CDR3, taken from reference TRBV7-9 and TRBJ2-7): DTGVSQNPRHKITKRGQNVTFRCDPISEHNRLYWYRQTLGQGPEFLTYFQNEAQLEKSRLLSDRFSAERPKGSFSTLEIQRTEQGDSAMYLCASSLEDSYEQYFGPGTRLTVT.

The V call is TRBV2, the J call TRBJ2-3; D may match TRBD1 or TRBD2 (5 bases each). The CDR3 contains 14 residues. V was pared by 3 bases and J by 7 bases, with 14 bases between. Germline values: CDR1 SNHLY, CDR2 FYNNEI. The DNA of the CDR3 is TGTGCCAGCAGTGATTCAGTGGGGGATTATACGCAGTATTTT. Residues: CASSDSVGDYTQYF.

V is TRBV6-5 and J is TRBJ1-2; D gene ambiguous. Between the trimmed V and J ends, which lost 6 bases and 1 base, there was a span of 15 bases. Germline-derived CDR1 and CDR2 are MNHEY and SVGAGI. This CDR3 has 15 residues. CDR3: CASSPGRAYNYGYTF. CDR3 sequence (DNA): TGTGCCAGCAGCCCTGGTCGAGCCTATAACTATGGCTACACCTTC.

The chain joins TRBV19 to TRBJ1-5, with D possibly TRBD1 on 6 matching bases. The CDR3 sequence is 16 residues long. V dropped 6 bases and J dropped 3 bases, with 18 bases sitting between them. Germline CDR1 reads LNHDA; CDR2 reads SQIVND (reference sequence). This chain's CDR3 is CASSHTYRDLNQPQHF. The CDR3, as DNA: TGTGCCAGTAGCCATACTTACAGGGATCTCAATCAGCCCCAGCATTTT.

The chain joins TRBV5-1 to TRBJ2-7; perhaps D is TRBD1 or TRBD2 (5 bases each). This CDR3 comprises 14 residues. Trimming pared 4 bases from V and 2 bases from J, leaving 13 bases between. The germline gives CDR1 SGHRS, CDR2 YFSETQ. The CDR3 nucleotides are TGCGCCAGCAGCATCCGGGGCGAGACCTACGAGCAGTACTTC. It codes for CASSIRGETYEQYF. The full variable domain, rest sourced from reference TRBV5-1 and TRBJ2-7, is KAGVTQTPRYLIKTRGQQVTLSCSPISGHRSVSWYQQTPGQGLQFLFEYFSETQRNKGNFPGRFSGRQFSNSRSEMNVSTLELGDSALYLCASSIRGETYEQYFGPGTRLTVT.

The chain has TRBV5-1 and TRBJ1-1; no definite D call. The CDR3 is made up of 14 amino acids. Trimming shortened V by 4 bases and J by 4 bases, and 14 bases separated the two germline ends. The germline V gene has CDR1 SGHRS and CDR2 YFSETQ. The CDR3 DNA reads TGCGCCAGCAGCGCTAGTACGGGGAGCACTGAAGCTTTCTTT. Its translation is CASSASTGSTEAFF.

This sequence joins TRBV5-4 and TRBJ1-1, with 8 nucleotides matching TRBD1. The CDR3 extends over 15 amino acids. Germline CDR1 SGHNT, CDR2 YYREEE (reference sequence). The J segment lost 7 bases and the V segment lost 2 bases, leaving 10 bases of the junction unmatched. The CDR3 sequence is CASSLEAGGDGEAFF. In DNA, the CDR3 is TGTGCCAGCAGCTTAGAAGCAGGGGGCGATGGTGAAGCTTTCTTT. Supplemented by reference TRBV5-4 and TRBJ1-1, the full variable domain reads ETGVTQSPTHLIKTRGQQVTLRCSSQSGHNTVSWYQQALGQGPQFIFQYYREEENGRGNFPPRFSGLQFPNYSSELNVNALELDDSALYLCASSLEAGGDGEAFFGQGTRLTVV.

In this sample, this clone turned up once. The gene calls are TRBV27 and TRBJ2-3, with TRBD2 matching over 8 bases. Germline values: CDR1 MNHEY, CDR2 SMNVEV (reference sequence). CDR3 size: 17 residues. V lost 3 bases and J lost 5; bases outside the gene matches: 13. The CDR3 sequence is CASSFGRLAGVGDTQYF. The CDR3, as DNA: TGTGCCAGCAGTTTTGGTCGGCTAGCGGGCGTGGGAGATACGCAGTATTTT.

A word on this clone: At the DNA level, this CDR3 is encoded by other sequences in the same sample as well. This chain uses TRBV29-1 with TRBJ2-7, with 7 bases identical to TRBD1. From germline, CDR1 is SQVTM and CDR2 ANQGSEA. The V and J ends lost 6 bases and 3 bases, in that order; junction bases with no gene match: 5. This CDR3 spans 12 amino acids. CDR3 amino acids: CSVETGDYEQYF. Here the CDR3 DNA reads TGCAGCGTGGAAACAGGGGACTACGAGCAGTACTTC.

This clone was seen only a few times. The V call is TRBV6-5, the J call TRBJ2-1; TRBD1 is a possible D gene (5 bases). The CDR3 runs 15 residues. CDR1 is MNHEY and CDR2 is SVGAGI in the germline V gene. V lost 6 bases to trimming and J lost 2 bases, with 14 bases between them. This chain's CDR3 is CASSPKLGPYNEQFF. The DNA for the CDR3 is TGTGCCAGCAGCCCAAAATTGGGGCCCTACAATGAGCAGTTCTTC.

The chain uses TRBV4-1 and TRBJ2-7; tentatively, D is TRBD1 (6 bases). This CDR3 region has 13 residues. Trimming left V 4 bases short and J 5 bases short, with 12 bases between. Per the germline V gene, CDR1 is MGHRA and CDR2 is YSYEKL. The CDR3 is CASSLVTGHEQYF. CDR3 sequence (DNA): TGCGCCAGCAGCCTGGTGACAGGTCACGAGCAGTACTTC.

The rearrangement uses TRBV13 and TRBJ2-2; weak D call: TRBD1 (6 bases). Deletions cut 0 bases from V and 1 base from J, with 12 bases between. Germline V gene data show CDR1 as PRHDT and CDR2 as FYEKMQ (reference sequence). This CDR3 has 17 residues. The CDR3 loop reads CASSLGLQGMNTGELFF. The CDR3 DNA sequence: TGTGCCAGCAGCTTAGGCCTACAGGGTATGAACACCGGGGAGCTGTTTTTT.

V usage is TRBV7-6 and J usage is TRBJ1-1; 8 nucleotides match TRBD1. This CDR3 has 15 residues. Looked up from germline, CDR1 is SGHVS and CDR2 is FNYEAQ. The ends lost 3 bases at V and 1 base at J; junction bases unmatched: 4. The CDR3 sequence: CASSFQGAANTEAFF. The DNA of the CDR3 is TGTGCCAGCAGCTTCCAGGGGGCGGCGAACACTGAAGCTTTCTTT.

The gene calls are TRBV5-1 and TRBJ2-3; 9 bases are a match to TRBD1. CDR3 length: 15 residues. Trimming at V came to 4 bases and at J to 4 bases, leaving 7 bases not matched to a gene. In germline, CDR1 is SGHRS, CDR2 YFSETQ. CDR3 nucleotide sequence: TGCGCCAGCAGCAAGGGACAGGGTGTCGCAGATACGCAGTATTTT. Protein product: CASSKGQGVADTQYF.